This T cell receptor (beta chain) was captured in a study of high-grade serous ovarian cancer treatment subgroups. Study details: Samples averaged around 14,000 reads and roughly 7,500 unique TCR beta rearrangements.

As regards this clone: The antigen remains unidentified.

Trimming at V came to 4 bases and at J to 3 bases, leaving 10 bases not matched to a gene. CDR3 length: 15 amino acids. Germline V gene lookup returns CDR1 SGHRS and CDR2 YFSETQ. Clones were sequenced by immunoSEQ multiplex PCR, and TCRdb holds only the in-frame ones, with some missing. The table has roughly 5,300 clones, 75% seen once. Study-wide results and limits: Tumors within one patient showed repertoire similarity of roughly 0.11 to 0.79. Clonal relatedness tracked neoantigen level, and by trend copy number and mutation load.

Tumor tissue was taken before any definitive surgery or chemotherapy was given. This receptor was obtained from a human patient with high-grade serous ovarian cancer. Sequenced input: tumor tissue. The chain recombines TRBV5-1 with TRBJ2-7; 7 bases align to TRBD1. CDR3 bases: TGCGCCAGCAGCATAACAGGGGCTATAAACTACGAGCAGTACTTC. Translation gives CASSITGAINYEQYF.